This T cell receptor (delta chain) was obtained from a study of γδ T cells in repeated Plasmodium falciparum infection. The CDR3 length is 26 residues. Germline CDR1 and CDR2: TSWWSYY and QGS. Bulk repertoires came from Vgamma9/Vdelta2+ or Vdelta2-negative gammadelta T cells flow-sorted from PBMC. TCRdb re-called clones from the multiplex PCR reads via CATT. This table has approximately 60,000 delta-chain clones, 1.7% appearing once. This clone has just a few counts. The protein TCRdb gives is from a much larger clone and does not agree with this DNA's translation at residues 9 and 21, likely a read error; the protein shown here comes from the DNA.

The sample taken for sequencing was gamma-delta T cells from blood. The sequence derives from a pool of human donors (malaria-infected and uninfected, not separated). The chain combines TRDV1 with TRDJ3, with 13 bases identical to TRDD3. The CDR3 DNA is TGTGCTCTTGGGGAACAGGGGGGGAATACTGGGGGATACGAAGTATTTTCCTCCTGGGACATCCGACAGATGTTTTTC. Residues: CALGEQGGNTGGYEVFSSWDIRQMFF.